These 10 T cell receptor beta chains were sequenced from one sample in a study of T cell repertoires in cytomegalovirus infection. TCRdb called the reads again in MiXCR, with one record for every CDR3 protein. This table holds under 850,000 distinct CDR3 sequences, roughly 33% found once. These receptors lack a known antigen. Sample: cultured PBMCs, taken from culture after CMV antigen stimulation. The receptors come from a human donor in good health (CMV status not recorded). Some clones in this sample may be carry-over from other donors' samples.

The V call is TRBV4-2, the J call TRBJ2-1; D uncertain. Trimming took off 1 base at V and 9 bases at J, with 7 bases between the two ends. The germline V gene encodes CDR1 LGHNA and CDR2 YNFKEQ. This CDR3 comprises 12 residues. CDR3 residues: CASSQATVEQFF. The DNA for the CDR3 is TGTGCCAGCAGCCAAGCAACTGTTGAGCAGTTCTTC.

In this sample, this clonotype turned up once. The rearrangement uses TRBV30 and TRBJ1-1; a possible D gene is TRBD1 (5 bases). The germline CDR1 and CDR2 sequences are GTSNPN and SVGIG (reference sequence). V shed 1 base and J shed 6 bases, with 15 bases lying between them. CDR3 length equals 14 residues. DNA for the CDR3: TGTGCCTGGAGTGGCGACAAGGGGCGACCTGAAGCTTTCTTT. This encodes CAWSGDKGRPEAFF.

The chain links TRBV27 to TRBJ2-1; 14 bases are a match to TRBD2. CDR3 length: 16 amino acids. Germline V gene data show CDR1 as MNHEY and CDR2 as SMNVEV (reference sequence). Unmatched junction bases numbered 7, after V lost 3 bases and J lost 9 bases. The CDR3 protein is CASSFVGGTSGSEQFF. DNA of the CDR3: TGTGCCAGCAGTTTTGTCGGGGGGACTAGCGGGAGTGAGCAGTTCTTC.

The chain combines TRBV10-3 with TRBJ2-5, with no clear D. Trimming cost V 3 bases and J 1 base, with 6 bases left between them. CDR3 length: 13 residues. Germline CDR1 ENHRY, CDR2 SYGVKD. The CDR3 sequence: CAISEGPQETQYF. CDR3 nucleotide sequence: TGTGCCATCAGTGAAGGGCCCCAAGAGACCCAGTACTTC.

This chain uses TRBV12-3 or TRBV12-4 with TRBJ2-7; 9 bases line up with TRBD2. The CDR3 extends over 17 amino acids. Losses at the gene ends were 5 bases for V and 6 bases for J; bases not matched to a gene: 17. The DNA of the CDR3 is TGTGCCAGCAGTCTGACCAAGTTGGCGGGAGGGCCGGTCGAGCAGTACTTC. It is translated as CASSLTKLAGGPVEQYF.

In DNA, the CDR3 is TGTGCCAGCAGTCCGTTGACAGGCTTTTTTGGCTACACCTTC. This translates into CASSPLTGFFGYTF. V and J are TRBV12-3 or TRBV12-4 and TRBJ1-2; D is perhaps TRBD1 (6 bases). The CDR3 loop spans 14 amino acids. V lost 5 bases to trimming and J lost 7 bases, with 17 bases between them.

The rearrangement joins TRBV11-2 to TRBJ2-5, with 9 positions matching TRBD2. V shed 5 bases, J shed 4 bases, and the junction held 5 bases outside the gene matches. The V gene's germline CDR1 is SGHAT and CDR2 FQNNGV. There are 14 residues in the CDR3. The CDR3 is CASSRGTSPETQYF. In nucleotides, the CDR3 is TGTGCCAGCAGCAGAGGGACTAGCCCAGAGACCCAGTACTTC.

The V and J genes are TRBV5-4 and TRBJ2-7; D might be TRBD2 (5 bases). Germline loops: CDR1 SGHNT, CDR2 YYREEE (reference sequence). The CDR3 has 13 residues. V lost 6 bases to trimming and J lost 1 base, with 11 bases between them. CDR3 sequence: CASNPGGSYEQYF. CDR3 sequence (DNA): TGTGCCAGCAACCCTGGCGGGTCCTACGAGCAGTACTTC.

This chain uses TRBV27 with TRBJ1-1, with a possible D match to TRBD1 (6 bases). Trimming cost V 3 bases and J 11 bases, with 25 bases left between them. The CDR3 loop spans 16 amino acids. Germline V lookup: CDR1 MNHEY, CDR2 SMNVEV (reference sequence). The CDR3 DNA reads TGTGCCAGCAGTTTTCCCAGAATATTCAGGGGAATCTCGGCTTTCTTT. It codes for CASSFPRIFRGISAFF.

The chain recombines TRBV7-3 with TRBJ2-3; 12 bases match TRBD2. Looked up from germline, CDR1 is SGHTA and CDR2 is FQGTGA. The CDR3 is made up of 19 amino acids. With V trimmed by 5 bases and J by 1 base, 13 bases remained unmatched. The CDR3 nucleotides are TGTGCCAGCAGCCTGAGACGGCTAGCGGGAGGGCGGGGCACAGATACGCAGTATTTT. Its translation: CASSLRRLAGGRGTDTQYF.